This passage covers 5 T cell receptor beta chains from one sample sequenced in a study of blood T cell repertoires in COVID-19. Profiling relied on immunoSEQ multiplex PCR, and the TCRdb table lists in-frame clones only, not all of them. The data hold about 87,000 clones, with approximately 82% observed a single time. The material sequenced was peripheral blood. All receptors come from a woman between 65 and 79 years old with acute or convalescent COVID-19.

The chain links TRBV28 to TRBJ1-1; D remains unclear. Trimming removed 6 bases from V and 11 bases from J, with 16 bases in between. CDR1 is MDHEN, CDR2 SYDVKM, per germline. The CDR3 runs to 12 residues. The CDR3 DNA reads TGTGCCAGCAGGCGGGCACAGAGAACGGCTTTCTTT. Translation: CASRRAQRTAFF.

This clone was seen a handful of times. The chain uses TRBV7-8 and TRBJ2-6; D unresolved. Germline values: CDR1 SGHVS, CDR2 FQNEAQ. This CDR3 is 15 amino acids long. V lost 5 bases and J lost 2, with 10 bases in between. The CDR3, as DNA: TGTGCCAGCAGCGTGGGCCACCCTGGGGCCAACGTCCTGACTTTC. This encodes CASSVGHPGANVLTF.

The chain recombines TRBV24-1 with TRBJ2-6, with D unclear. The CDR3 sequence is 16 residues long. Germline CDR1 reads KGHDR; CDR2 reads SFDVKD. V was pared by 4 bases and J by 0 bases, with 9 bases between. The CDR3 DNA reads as TGTGCCACCAGTGACCCACAAACCTCTGGGGCCAACGTCCTGACTTTC. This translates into CATSDPQTSGANVLTF.

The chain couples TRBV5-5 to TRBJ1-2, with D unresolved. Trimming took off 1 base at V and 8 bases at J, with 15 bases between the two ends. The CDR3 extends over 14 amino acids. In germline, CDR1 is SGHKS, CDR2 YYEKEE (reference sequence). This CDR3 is CASSLREGFDGYTF. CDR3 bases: TGTGCCAGCAGCTTGCGTGAGGGCTTTGACGGCTACACCTTC.

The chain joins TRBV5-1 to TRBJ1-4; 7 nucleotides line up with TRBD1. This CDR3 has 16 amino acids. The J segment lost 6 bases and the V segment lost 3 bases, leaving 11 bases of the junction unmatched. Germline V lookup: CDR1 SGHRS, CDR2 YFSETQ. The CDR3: CASSYSPTDRDEKLFF. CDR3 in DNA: TGCGCCAGCAGCTACTCCCCCACCGACAGGGATGAAAAACTGTTTTTT. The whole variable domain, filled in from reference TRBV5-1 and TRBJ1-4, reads KAGVTQTPRYLIKTRGQQVTLSCSPISGHRSVSWYQQTPGQGLQFLFEYFSETQRNKGNFPGRFSGRQFSNSRSEMNVSTLELGDSALYLCASSYSPTDRDEKLFFGSGTQLSVL.